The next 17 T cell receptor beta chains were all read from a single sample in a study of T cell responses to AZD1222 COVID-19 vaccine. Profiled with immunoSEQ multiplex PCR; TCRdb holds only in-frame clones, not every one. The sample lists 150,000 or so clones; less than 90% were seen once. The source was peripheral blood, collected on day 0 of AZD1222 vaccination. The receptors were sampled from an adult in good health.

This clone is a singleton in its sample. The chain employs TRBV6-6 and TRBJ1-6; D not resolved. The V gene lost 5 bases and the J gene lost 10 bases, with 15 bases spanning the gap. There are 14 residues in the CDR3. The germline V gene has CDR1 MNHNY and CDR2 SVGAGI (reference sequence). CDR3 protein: CASSPGPRGSPLHF. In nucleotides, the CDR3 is TGTGCCAGCAGTCCCGGGCCGAGAGGATCACCCCTCCACTTT.

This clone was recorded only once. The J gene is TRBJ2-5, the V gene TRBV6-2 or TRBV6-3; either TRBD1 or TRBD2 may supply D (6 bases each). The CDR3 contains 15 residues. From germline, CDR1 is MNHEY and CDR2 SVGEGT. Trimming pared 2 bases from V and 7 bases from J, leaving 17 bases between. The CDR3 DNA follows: TGTGCCAGCAGTTACCCGGGGGCCCAAGGGGGGACCCAGTACTTC. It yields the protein CASSYPGAQGGTQYF.

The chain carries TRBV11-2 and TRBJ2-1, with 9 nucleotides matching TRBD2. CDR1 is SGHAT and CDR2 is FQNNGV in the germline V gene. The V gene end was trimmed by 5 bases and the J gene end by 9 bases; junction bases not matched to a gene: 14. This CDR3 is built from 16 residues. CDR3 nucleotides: TGTGCCAGCAGCCCTCTCGATGCGGGGGGGCCCGGTGAGCAGTTCTTC. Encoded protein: CASSPLDAGGPGEQFF.

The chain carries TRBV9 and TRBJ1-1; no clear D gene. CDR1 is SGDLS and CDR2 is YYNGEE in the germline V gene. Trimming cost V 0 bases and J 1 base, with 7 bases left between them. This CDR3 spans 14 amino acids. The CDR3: CASSVVVGNTEAFF. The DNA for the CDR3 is TGTGCCAGCAGCGTAGTTGTAGGGAACACTGAAGCTTTCTTT.

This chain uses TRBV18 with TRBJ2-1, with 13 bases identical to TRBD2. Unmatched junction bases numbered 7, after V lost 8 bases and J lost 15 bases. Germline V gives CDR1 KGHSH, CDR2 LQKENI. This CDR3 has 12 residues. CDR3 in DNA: TGTGCCAGCGATCCAGGGACTAGCGGGGTGTTCTTC. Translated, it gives CASDPGTSGVFF.

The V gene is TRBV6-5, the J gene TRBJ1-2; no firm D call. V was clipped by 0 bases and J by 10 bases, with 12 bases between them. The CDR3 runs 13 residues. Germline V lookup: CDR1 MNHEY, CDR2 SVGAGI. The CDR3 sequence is CASSYSTGQVYTF. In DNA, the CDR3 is TGTGCCAGCAGTTACTCTACCGGGCAGGTCTACACCTTC.

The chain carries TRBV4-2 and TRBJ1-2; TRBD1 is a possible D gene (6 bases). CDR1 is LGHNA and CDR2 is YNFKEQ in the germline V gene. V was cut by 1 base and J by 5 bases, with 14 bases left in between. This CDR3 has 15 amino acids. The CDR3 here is CASSQGDSGQYGYTF. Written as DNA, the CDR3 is TGTGCCAGCAGCCAAGGGGACTCCGGACAGTATGGCTACACCTTC.

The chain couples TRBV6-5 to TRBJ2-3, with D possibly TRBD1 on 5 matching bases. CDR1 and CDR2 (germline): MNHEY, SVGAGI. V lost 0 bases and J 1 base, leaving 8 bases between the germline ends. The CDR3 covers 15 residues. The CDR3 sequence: CASSYSGVGTDTQYF. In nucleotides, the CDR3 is TGTGCCAGCAGTTACTCAGGGGTAGGCACAGATACGCAGTATTTT.

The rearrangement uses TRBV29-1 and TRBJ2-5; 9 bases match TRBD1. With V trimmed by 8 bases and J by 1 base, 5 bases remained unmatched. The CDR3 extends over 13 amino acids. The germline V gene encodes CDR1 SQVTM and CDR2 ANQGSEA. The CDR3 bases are TGCAGCACCTTGACAGGGGGCCAAGAGACCCAGTACTTC. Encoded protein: CSTLTGGQETQYF.

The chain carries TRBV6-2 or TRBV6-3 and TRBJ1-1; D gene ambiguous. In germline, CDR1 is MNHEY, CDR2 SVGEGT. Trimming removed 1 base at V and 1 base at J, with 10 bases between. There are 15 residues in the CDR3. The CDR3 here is CASSYWAAGNTEAFF. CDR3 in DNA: TGTGCCAGCAGTTACTGGGCAGCGGGGAACACTGAAGCTTTCTTT.

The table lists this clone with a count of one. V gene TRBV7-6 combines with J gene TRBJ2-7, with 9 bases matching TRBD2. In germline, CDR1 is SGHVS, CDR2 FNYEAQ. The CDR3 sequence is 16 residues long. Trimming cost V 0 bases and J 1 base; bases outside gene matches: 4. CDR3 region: CASSLATSGLSYEQYF. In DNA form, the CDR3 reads TGTGCCAGCAGCTTAGCCACTAGCGGGTTATCCTACGAGCAGTACTTC.

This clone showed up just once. CDR3 residues: CASSRQGVVPEKLFF. The CDR3, as DNA: TGTGCCAGCAGTAGACAGGGAGTGGTGCCTGAAAAACTGTTTTTT. This chain connects TRBV27 to TRBJ1-4; TRBD1 aligns across 7 bases. V was pared by 5 bases and J by 7 bases, with 10 bases of the junction left unmatched. The CDR3 is 15 amino acids. Germline CDR1 reads MNHEY; CDR2 reads SMNVEV (reference sequence). Based on the CDR3 plus reference TRBV27 and TRBJ1-4, the full variable domain is EAQVTQNPRYLITVTGKKLTVTCSQNMNHEYMSWYRQDPGLGLRQIYYSMNVEVTDKGDVPEGYKVSRKEKRNFPLILESPSPNQTSLYFCASSRQGVVPEKLFFGSGTQLSVL.

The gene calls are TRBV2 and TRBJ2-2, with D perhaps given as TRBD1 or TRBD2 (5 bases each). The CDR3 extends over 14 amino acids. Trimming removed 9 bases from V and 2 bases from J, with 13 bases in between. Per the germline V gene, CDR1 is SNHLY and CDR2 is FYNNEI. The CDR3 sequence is CARDRDLNTGELFF. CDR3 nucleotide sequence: TGTGCCAGAGACCGGGACCTAAACACCGGGGAGCTGTTTTTT.

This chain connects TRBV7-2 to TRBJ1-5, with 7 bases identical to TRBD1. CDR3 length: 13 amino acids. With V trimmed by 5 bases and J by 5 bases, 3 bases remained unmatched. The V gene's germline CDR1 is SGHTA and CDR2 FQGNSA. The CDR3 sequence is CASSAGTDQPQHF. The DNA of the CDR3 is TGTGCCAGCAGCGCTGGGACAGATCAGCCCCAGCATTTT.

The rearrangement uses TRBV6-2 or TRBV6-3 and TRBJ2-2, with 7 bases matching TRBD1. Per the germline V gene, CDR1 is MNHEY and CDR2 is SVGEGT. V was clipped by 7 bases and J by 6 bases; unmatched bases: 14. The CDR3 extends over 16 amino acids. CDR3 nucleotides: TGTGCCAGCATCCCGACAGGGACGAACAGACCCGGGGAGCTGTTTTTT. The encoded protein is CASIPTGTNRPGELFF.

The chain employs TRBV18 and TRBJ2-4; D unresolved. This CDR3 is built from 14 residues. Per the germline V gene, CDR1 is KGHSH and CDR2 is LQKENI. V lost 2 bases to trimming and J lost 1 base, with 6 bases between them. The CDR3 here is CASSPSEAKNIQYF. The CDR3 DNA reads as TGTGCCAGCTCACCATCAGAGGCCAAAAACATTCAGTACTTC.

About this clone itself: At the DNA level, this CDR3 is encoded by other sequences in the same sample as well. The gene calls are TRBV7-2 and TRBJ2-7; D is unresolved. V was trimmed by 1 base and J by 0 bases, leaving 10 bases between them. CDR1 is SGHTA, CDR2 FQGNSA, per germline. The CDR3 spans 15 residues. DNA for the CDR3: TGTGCCAGCAGCTTAGGTCAAGGCAGCTCCTACGAGCAGTACTTC. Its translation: CASSLGQGSSYEQYF.